Presented here are 28 T cell receptor beta chains from one specimen sequenced in a study of blood T cell repertoires in COVID-19. TCRdb keeps only in-frame clones here, not all; method: immunoSEQ multiplex PCR. The repertoire has roughly 150,000 clones, around 88% of them found once; the top ten carry around 5%. Input material: peripheral blood. All receptors come from a human donor in a cohort sampled during active COVID-19.

This clone was seen a single time. This chain connects TRBV19 to TRBJ2-4; tentatively, D is TRBD2 (7 bases). The ends were cut back, 3 bases at V and 5 bases at J, with 17 bases in the middle. Germline V gene sequence: CDR1 LNHDA, CDR2 SQIVND (reference sequence). This CDR3 region has 16 residues. CDR3 DNA: TGTGCCAGTAGTATGAGGGAGGGGGGTGGCGAAAACATTCAGTACTTC. Its protein product is CASSMREGGGENIQYF.

The chain is built from TRBV19 and TRBJ1-1, with D unresolved. Trimming stripped 1 base from V and 7 bases from J, with 7 bases between. Per germline, CDR1 LNHDA and CDR2 SQIVND (reference sequence). The CDR3 is 12 amino acids. CDR3 DNA sequence: TGTGCCAGTAGTATAGCAGGTAGTGAAGCTTTCTTT. It encodes CASSIAGSEAFF.

CDR3 bases: TGTGCCAGCAGACAGTACAGGGTGGTCGACTTTCTCTCGGCTAACTATGGCTACACCTTC. This translates into CASRQYRVVDFLSANYGYTF. The chain uses TRBV13 and TRBJ1-2; a possible D gene is TRBD1 (6 bases). The germline V gene encodes CDR1 PRHDT and CDR2 FYEKMQ (reference sequence). This CDR3 is built from 20 residues. V was trimmed by 6 bases and J by 0 bases, leaving 29 bases between them.

The CDR3: CASRLGTGTGVVANYGYTF. As DNA, the CDR3 is TGTGCCAGCAGACTTGGGACCGGGACAGGGGTGGTAGCTAACTATGGCTACACCTTC. V gene TRBV28 combines with J gene TRBJ1-2; 10 bases line up with TRBD1. Looked up from germline, CDR1 is MDHEN and CDR2 is SYDVKM. The CDR3 is made up of 19 amino acids. V shed 6 bases and J 0 bases; nucleotides not matched to a gene: 16.

This sequence joins TRBV11-3 and TRBJ2-3, with 9 bases lining up with TRBD2. The germline V gene encodes CDR1 SGHNT and CDR2 YENEEA. J lost 6 bases, V lost 0 bases, and 4 bases had no gene match. The CDR3 is made up of 15 amino acids. CDR3 sequence reads: CASSLEPGLADTQYF. In DNA form, the CDR3 reads TGTGCCAGCAGCTTAGAGCCGGGACTAGCCGATACGCAGTATTTT.

This chain uses TRBV4-1 with TRBJ2-1, with D perhaps TRBD2 (5 bases). The CDR3 spans 17 residues. V was trimmed by 1 base and J by 5 bases, leaving 18 bases between them. From germline, CDR1 is MGHRA and CDR2 YSYEKL. CDR3 region: CASSQAPPSYGDNEQFF. Written as DNA, the CDR3 is TGCGCCAGCAGCCAAGCCCCCCCTAGCTATGGGGACAATGAGCAGTTCTTC.

The genes are TRBV11-2 and TRBJ2-5, with 13 positions matching TRBD2. Germline V CDR1 and CDR2: SGHAT, FQNNGV. This CDR3 has 14 amino acids. The trim removed 5 bases at V and 5 bases at J, leaving 2 bases unmatched. The CDR3 DNA sequence: TGTGCCAGCAGCAGGGGACTAGCGGGGGAGACCCAGTACTTC. Protein: CASSRGLAGETQYF.

The J gene is TRBJ2-7, the V gene TRBV7-3; 7 bases agree with TRBD1. The CDR3 length is 13 residues. Losses at the gene ends were 4 bases for V and 6 bases for J; bases not matched to a gene: 6. Germline V gene data show CDR1 as SGHTA and CDR2 as FQGTGA. CDR3 coding DNA: TGTGCCAGCAGCTCAAGACAGGGTTCCGAGCAGTACTTC. It translates to CASSSRQGSEQYF.

The V and J genes are TRBV19 and TRBJ2-4, with 8 bases identical to TRBD2. Germline V gene sequence: CDR1 LNHDA, CDR2 SQIVND (reference sequence). J lost 0 bases, V lost 4 bases, and 17 bases had no gene match. The CDR3 runs to 20 residues. The CDR3: CASSTPLTGGVSLAKNIQYF. In DNA, the CDR3 is TGTGCCAGTAGTACCCCCCTGACGGGGGGGGTCTCTCTAGCCAAAAACATTCAGTACTTC.

In its sample, this clone was seen a few times. This CDR3 reads CASSFSGGAYEQYF. The CDR3 DNA follows: TGTGCCAGCAGCTTCAGCGGGGGGGCCTACGAGCAGTACTTC. The V call is TRBV7-2, the J call TRBJ2-7, with 10 bases matching TRBD2. Germline V lookup: CDR1 SGHTA, CDR2 FQGNSA. The length of the CDR3 is 14 residues. V shed 3 bases and J 2 bases; nucleotides not matched to a gene: 1.

The rearrangement uses TRBV10-3 and TRBJ2-5; weak D call: TRBD1 (5 bases). The CDR3 spans 15 residues. The V gene's germline CDR1 is ENHRY and CDR2 SYGVKD. Trimming stripped 2 bases from V and 5 bases from J, with 15 bases between. The CDR3 loop is CAISEGGQGRETQYF. DNA of the CDR3: TGTGCCATCAGTGAGGGTGGCCAGGGAAGGGAGACCCAGTACTTC.

The chain joins TRBV9 to TRBJ2-7, with a weak D call TRBD1 (5 bases). Looked up from germline, CDR1 is SGDLS and CDR2 is YYNGEE. The CDR3 totals 15 residues. The germline V and J ends were trimmed by 1 base and 3 bases, with 14 bases remaining between them. CDR3 residues: CASSVMPGKNYEQYF. DNA of the CDR3: TGTGCCAGCAGCGTAATGCCAGGGAAGAACTACGAGCAGTACTTC.

The rearrangement joins TRBV9 to TRBJ2-5; TRBD2 matches 10 bases. J gave up 2 bases and V 3 bases, and 7 bases lay outside the gene matches. The CDR3 length is 16 residues. Germline V gene data show CDR1 as SGDLS and CDR2 as YYNGEE. This CDR3 reads CASSGGLARSQETQYF. CDR3 nucleotides: TGTGCCAGCAGCGGGGGACTAGCGAGATCTCAAGAGACCCAGTACTTC.

Only a few counts were recorded for this clone. This CDR3 is also generated by other DNA sequences in the sample. The chain links TRBV5-1 to TRBJ2-5; D remains ambiguous. The CDR3 loop spans 13 amino acids. The germline gives CDR1 SGHRS, CDR2 YFSETQ. Deletions cut 0 bases from V and 5 bases from J, with 8 bases between. The CDR3 sequence: CASSLGGRETQYF. The CDR3, as DNA: TGCGCCAGCAGCTTGGGTGGGCGTGAGACCCAGTACTTC. The complete variable domain, with remaining parts taken from reference TRBV5-1 and TRBJ2-5, reads KAGVTQTPRYLIKTRGQQVTLSCSPISGHRSVSWYQQTPGQGLQFLFEYFSETQRNKGNFPGRFSGRQFSNSRSEMNVSTLELGDSALYLCASSLGGRETQYFGPGTRLLVL.

V usage is TRBV20-1 and J usage is TRBJ2-7; 7 nucleotides line up with TRBD1. J lost 4 bases, V lost 7 bases, and 4 bases had no gene match. Per germline, CDR1 DFQATT and CDR2 SNEGSKA (reference sequence). This CDR3 is built from 11 residues. The DNA for the CDR3 is TGCAGTGGGCACAGGGGATACGAGCAGTACTTC. As protein: CSGHRGYEQYF.

The rearrangement links TRBV7-2 to TRBJ2-3, with TRBD2 matching over 10 bases. Germline V gene lookup returns CDR1 SGHTA and CDR2 FQGNSA. This CDR3 spans 15 amino acids. Losses at the gene ends were 3 bases for V and 5 bases for J; bases not matched to a gene: 5. The CDR3 reads CASSFPAGGQDTQYF. DNA for the CDR3: TGTGCCAGCAGCTTCCCAGCGGGGGGGCAAGATACGCAGTATTTT.

This clone was counted a single time. The rearrangement joins TRBV29-1 to TRBJ1-1; perhaps TRBD1 as D (6 bases). The CDR3 spans 14 residues. Germline assignment: CDR1 SQVTM and CDR2 ANQGSEA. Between the trimmed V and J ends, which lost 6 bases and 1 base, there was a span of 15 bases. The CDR3 nucleotides read TGCAGCGTGCGAGGGGGGGGGCCGAACACTGAAGCTTTCTTT. Its translation: CSVRGGGPNTEAFF.

CDR3 residues: CASSYSQGVGYTF. CDR3 nucleotides: TGTGCCAGCAGTTACTCTCAGGGTGTAGGGTACACCTTC. The rearrangement joins TRBV6-6 to TRBJ1-2, with a weak D call TRBD1 (5 bases). V was shortened by 0 bases and J by 11 bases, with 13 bases between the two germline ends. The CDR3 is 13 residues long. Germline V gene data show CDR1 as MNHNY and CDR2 as SVGAGI (reference sequence).

This clone was detected once. The chain is built from TRBV5-1 and TRBJ2-7; D unresolved. CDR1 and CDR2 from the germline V gene are SGHRS and YFSETQ. Trimming pared 3 bases from V and 6 bases from J, leaving 13 bases between. The CDR3 runs 13 residues. CDR3 in amino acids: CASSSMTTSEQYF. DNA for the CDR3: TGCGCCAGCAGCTCCATGACGACTTCCGAGCAGTACTTC.

The gene calls are TRBV15 and TRBJ2-7; weak D call: TRBD1 (5 bases). V was clipped by 4 bases and J by 0 bases, with 13 bases between them. The germline gives CDR1 LNHNV, CDR2 YYDKDF (reference sequence). The CDR3 extends over 15 amino acids. CDR3 in DNA: TGTGCCACCAGCACCGAAGTAGACAGCTCCTACGAGCAGTACTTC. It encodes CATSTEVDSSYEQYF.

The chain uses TRBV30 and TRBJ1-1; TRBD1 agrees at 7 bases. This CDR3 is built from 15 residues. The J segment lost 1 base and the V segment lost 8 bases, leaving 13 bases of the junction unmatched. Germline V CDR1 and CDR2: GTSNPN, SVGIG (reference sequence). CDR3 protein: CARNVRGQPNTEAFF. CDR3 nucleotide sequence: TGTGCCCGAAACGTGAGGGGACAGCCGAACACTGAAGCTTTCTTT.

The rearrangement uses TRBV2 and TRBJ1-2, with D maybe TRBD1 (5 bases). V was trimmed by 2 bases and J by 2 bases, leaving 12 bases between them. The CDR3 consists of 15 residues. Germline V gives CDR1 SNHLY, CDR2 FYNNEI. The CDR3 coding sequence is TGTGCCAGCAGTGAACGGGGGGGTATCAACTATGGCTACACCTTC. This codes for CASSERGGINYGYTF.

This clone showed up just once. This sequence joins TRBV11-3 and TRBJ1-1, with D possibly TRBD1 on 5 matching bases. Trimming took 0 bases from V and 0 from J, leaving 8 bases between them. Germline CDR1 SGHNT, CDR2 YENEEA. This CDR3 region has 15 residues. The CDR3 spells CASSLEQGLNTEAFF. Written as DNA, the CDR3 is TGTGCCAGCAGCTTAGAGCAGGGATTGAACACTGAAGCTTTCTTT.

V usage is TRBV6-5 and J usage is TRBJ1-4, with 10 nucleotides matching TRBD1. Per the germline V gene, CDR1 is MNHEY and CDR2 is SVGAGI. This CDR3 contains 14 residues. J was trimmed by 7 bases and V by 6 bases; bases with no gene match: 5. CDR3 sequence (DNA): TGTGCCAGCAGACCGACAGGGGGCCGTGAAAAACTGTTTTTT. Its translation is CASRPTGGREKLFF.

J is TRBJ1-4 and V is TRBV28; D call uncertain. V was trimmed by 6 bases and J by 8 bases, leaving 19 bases between them. Germline V gene sequence: CDR1 MDHEN, CDR2 SYDVKM. The length of the CDR3 is 15 residues. CDR3 in DNA: TGTGCCAGCAGCCTTACCGGAGGGCGGGGAGAAAAACTGTTTTTT. Its translation is CASSLTGGRGEKLFF.

The CDR3 DNA follows: TGTGCCAGCAGCCCCAGCCGGGACAGGGTACTAGAGCAGTACTTC. It encodes CASSPSRDRVLEQYF. The chain joins TRBV6-5 to TRBJ2-7, with 9 bases matching TRBD1. Germline V CDR1 and CDR2: MNHEY, SVGAGI. The CDR3 loop spans 15 amino acids. V was clipped by 6 bases and J by 7 bases; unmatched bases: 13.

This CDR3 is CASSSKGRSYEQYF. DNA of the CDR3: TGTGCCAGCAGTAGTAAGGGGCGATCCTACGAGCAGTACTTC. This chain uses TRBV5-8 with TRBJ2-7, with a weak D call TRBD1 (5 bases). Trimming removed 5 bases from V and 1 base from J, with 13 bases in between. The CDR3 covers 14 residues. The germline V gene has CDR1 SGHTS and CDR2 YDEGEE.

The chain joins TRBV3-1 (or the pseudogene TRBV3-2) to TRBJ2-7; possible D gene TRBD2, 6 bases. Trimming took 4 bases from V and 1 from J, leaving 14 bases between them. This CDR3 region has 15 residues. Germline V gene data show CDR1 as LGHDT and CDR2 as YNNKEL (reference sequence). The CDR3 sequence: CASSPGIAESYEQYF. The CDR3 DNA follows: TGTGCCAGCAGCCCTGGGATAGCGGAGTCCTACGAGCAGTACTTC.